This entry lists 21 T cell receptor beta chains sequenced from one sample in a study of blood T cell repertoires in COVID-19. The method was immunoSEQ multiplex PCR; TCRdb's version includes in-frame clones alone and lacks a portion of them. The repertoire holds over 150,000 clones, with 83% as singletons. Sequencing was carried out using peripheral blood. These TCRs come from a woman in her sixties or seventies with COVID-19, enrolled during active disease.

The chain carries TRBV6-1 and TRBJ1-3, with TRBD1 as a possible D gene (5 bases). The CDR3 totals 16 residues. The germline CDR1 and CDR2 sequences are MNHNS and SASEGT. Deletions cut 3 bases from V and 7 bases from J, with 19 bases between. CDR3 DNA: TGTGCCAGCAGTGACTGGGTCCCGCGTGCAGGGAACACCATATATTTT. Protein: CASSDWVPRAGNTIYF.

V and J are TRBV6-1 and TRBJ1-6; D gene uncertain. Trimming took off 3 bases at V and 0 bases at J, with 9 bases between the two ends. Germline CDR1 MNHNS, CDR2 SASEGT. This CDR3 comprises 16 residues. CDR3 sequence (DNA): TGTGCCAGCAGTGACACATTGTACTCCTATAATTCACCCCTCCACTTT. Protein sequence: CASSDTLYSYNSPLHF.

The genes are TRBV7-3 and TRBJ2-1; 14 nucleotides match TRBD2. The V gene's germline CDR1 is SGHTA and CDR2 FQGTGA. Germline trimming cut 6 bases from V and 7 bases from J; bases unmatched to any gene: 5. The CDR3 sequence is 15 residues long. CDR3 bases: TGTGCCAGCAGGCCTGGACTAGCGGGAGGAAATGAGCAGTTCTTC. Translated, it gives CASRPGLAGGNEQFF.

This sequence joins TRBV5-6 and TRBJ1-2; 10 nucleotides match TRBD1. This CDR3 contains 13 residues. The V segment lost 4 bases and the J segment 5 bases; nucleotides outside the gene matches: 2. Germline values: CDR1 SGHDT, CDR2 YYEEEE. The DNA of the CDR3 is TGTGCCAGCAGCGTGGACAGGGGGTATGGCTACACCTTC. This translates into CASSVDRGYGYTF.

The chain employs TRBV5-1 and TRBJ1-4; weak D call: TRBD1 (6 bases). Trimming shortened V by 0 bases and J by 3 bases, and 9 bases separated the two germline ends. The CDR3 length is 15 residues. Germline V gives CDR1 SGHRS, CDR2 YFSETQ. The CDR3 sequence: CASSLGTGPNEKLFF. The CDR3 coding sequence is TGCGCCAGCAGCTTGGGTACAGGGCCTAATGAAAAACTGTTTTTT. Using reference TRBV5-1 and TRBJ1-4 for the parts outside the CDR3, the full variable domain is KAGVTQTPRYLIKTRGQQVTLSCSPISGHRSVSWYQQTPGQGLQFLFEYFSETQRNKGNFPGRFSGRQFSNSRSEMNVSTLELGDSALYLCASSLGTGPNEKLFFGSGTQLSVL.

The rearrangement joins TRBV30 to TRBJ1-5, with D perhaps TRBD1 (5 bases). Trimming took 1 base from V and 3 from J, leaving 19 bases between them. This CDR3 region has 17 residues. The germline CDR1 and CDR2 sequences are GTSNPN and SVGIG (reference sequence). CDR3 coding DNA: TGTGCCTGGAGTGCTATGCACAGGTCCACTTTCAATCAGCCCCAGCATTTT. Amino acid sequence: CAWSAMHRSTFNQPQHF.

In this sample, this clone turned up once. V usage is TRBV9 and J usage is TRBJ2-2; 7 bases fit TRBD1. Germline lookup yields CDR1 SGDLS and CDR2 YYNGEE. The CDR3 length is 13 residues. Trimming took 4 bases from V and 6 from J; bases not matched to a gene: 3. The CDR3 protein is CASSNQGAGELFF. The CDR3 DNA is TGTGCCAGCAGCAACCAGGGGGCCGGGGAGCTGTTTTTT.

The chain links TRBV4-2 to TRBJ2-1; TRBD2 matches 14 bases. The junction had 7 bases not matched to a gene; V was cut back by 5 bases and J by 4 bases. This CDR3 is built from 17 residues. Germline V lookup: CDR1 LGHNA, CDR2 YNFKEQ. The CDR3 DNA is TGTGCCAGCAGCGCCGGGACTAGCGGGGGCCTTTACAATGAGCAGTTCTTC. Translated, it gives CASSAGTSGGLYNEQFF.

This clone has just a few counts. V is TRBV6-6 and J is TRBJ2-7; 7 bases line up with TRBD1. Germline loops: CDR1 MNHNY, CDR2 SVGAGI (reference sequence). The trim removed 5 bases at V and 0 bases at J, leaving 4 bases unmatched. CDR3 size: 14 residues. The CDR3 DNA follows: TGTGCCAGCAGTCCCAGGACAGGCTCCTACGAGCAGTACGTC. Its translation is CASSPRTGSYEQYV.

Only one count was recorded for this clone. J is TRBJ2-1 and V is TRBV29-1, with TRBD2 identical over 12 bases. Trimming took 4 bases from V and 7 from J; bases not matched to a gene: 2. The V gene's germline CDR1 is SQVTM and CDR2 ANQGSEA. The CDR3 covers 13 residues. CDR3 region: CSVAGTSGNEQFF. The DNA for the CDR3 is TGCAGCGTTGCCGGGACTAGCGGGAATGAGCAGTTCTTC.

In this sample, this clone turned up a few times. The chain couples TRBV27 to TRBJ2-1; 9 nucleotides match TRBD2. With 2 bases clipped from V and 7 bases from J, the junction kept 6 bases outside the gene matches. Germline CDR1 MNHEY, CDR2 SMNVEV (reference sequence). The CDR3 runs to 15 residues. CDR3 loop: CASSLPTSGLNEQFF. The CDR3, as DNA: TGTGCCAGCAGTTTACCAACTAGCGGGTTGAATGAGCAGTTCTTC.

This rearrangement joins TRBV5-1 to TRBJ2-5, with D unresolved. The V gene lost 0 bases and the J gene lost 5 bases, with 14 bases spanning the gap. The CDR3 is 15 residues long. CDR1 and CDR2 (germline): SGHRS, YFSETQ. The CDR3 sequence is CASSLVSTGRETQYF. DNA for the CDR3: TGCGCCAGCAGCTTGGTTTCCACGGGTAGGGAGACCCAGTACTTC. Supplemented by reference TRBV5-1 and TRBJ2-5, the full variable domain reads KAGVTQTPRYLIKTRGQQVTLSCSPISGHRSVSWYQQTPGQGLQFLFEYFSETQRNKGNFPGRFSGRQFSNSRSEMNVSTLELGDSALYLCASSLVSTGRETQYFGPGTRLLVL.

The J gene is TRBJ2-2, the V gene TRBV10-3, with 7 positions matching TRBD2. This CDR3 contains 14 residues. Germline V gene lookup returns CDR1 ENHRY and CDR2 SYGVKD. With V trimmed by 10 bases and J by 1 base, 6 bases remained unmatched. The CDR3 DNA reads as TGTGCCACCGGACTAGTTGGGAACACCGGGGAGCTGTTTTTT. This sequence encodes CATGLVGNTGELFF.

The CDR3 nucleotides are TGTGCCAGCAGCGTAGGCGGGAGGGCCGATGAGCAGTTCTTC. Residues: CASSVGGRADEQFF. This chain uses TRBV9 with TRBJ2-1; 9 positions match TRBD2. CDR3 size: 14 residues. Per the germline V gene, CDR1 is SGDLS and CDR2 is YYNGEE. V shed 0 bases and J 8 bases; nucleotides not matched to a gene: 3.

The CDR3 DNA follows: TGTGCCAGCTCACCATTCAGGGGAGATTACGAGCAGTACTTC. Its protein is CASSPFRGDYEQYF. The J gene is TRBJ2-7, the V gene TRBV18; possibly TRBD1 for D (6 bases). Germline-derived CDR1 and CDR2 are KGHSH and LQKENI. V shed 2 bases and J shed 4 bases, with 12 bases lying between them. The CDR3 runs to 14 residues.

This chain links TRBV3-1 (or the pseudogene TRBV3-2) with TRBJ1-2, with a tentative D call TRBD1 (5 bases). The V end was cut by 2 bases, the J end by 2 bases, with 18 bases between. The germline V gene has CDR1 LGHDT and CDR2 YNNKEL (reference sequence). The CDR3 runs 17 residues. CDR3 coding DNA: TGTGCCAGCAGCCAAAGGAGGGGCGTAAAAGCGAACTATGGCTACACCTTC. Residues: CASSQRRGVKANYGYTF.

This clone has just a few counts. This chain joins TRBV5-8 and TRBJ2-3; 8 nucleotides match TRBD2. Unmatched junction bases numbered 10, after V lost 4 bases and J lost 6 bases. The CDR3 extends over 15 amino acids. Germline V gene sequence: CDR1 SGHTS, CDR2 YDEGEE. CDR3 DNA: TGTGCCAGCAGCCCGGGCATGGGCGGGGGGGATACGCAGTATTTT. Amino acid sequence: CASSPGMGGGDTQYF.

The CDR3 region has the DNA TGTGCCTGGAGCACGGCGGCTTATGGCTACACCTTC. This gives the protein CAWSTAAYGYTF. V is TRBV30 and J is TRBJ1-2; no clear D. This CDR3 contains 12 residues. Trimming took 3 bases from V and 5 from J, leaving 10 bases between them. Germline lookup yields CDR1 GTSNPN and CDR2 SVGIG (reference sequence).

The table lists this clone with a few counts. CDR3 sequence (DNA): TGTGCCAGCAGCCCAGGCCGGACTAGCGGGAGTGTCGACAAAAACATTCAGTACTTC. Translated, it gives CASSPGRTSGSVDKNIQYF. The V call is TRBV7-8, the J call TRBJ2-4, with 13 bases lining up with TRBD2. From germline, CDR1 is SGHVS and CDR2 FQNEAQ. This CDR3 spans 19 amino acids. The trim removed 5 bases at V and 3 bases at J, leaving 13 bases unmatched.

V gene TRBV5-8 combines with J gene TRBJ1-3; D is possibly TRBD1 (6 bases). The CDR3 has 15 residues. Germline assignment: CDR1 SGHTS and CDR2 YDEGEE. V shed 0 bases and J shed 3 bases, with 10 bases lying between them. In DNA form, the CDR3 reads TGTGCCAGCAGCTTGGGCCTGACAGGTGGAAACACCATATATTTT. Amino acid sequence: CASSLGLTGGNTIYF. Together with reference TRBV5-8 and TRBJ1-3, the CDR3 gives the full variable domain: EAGVTQSPTHLIKTRGQQATLRCSPISGHTSVYWYQQALGLGLQFLLWYDEGEERNRGNFPPRFSGRQFPNYSSELNVNALELEDSALYLCASSLGLTGGNTIYFGEGSWLTVV.

In DNA, the CDR3 is TGTGCCAGCAGCTTAGCGAGGTCGACAGGGCCACATGGCTACACCTTC. Translating it yields CASSLARSTGPHGYTF. The rearrangement joins TRBV7-6 to TRBJ1-2, with 7 bases matching TRBD1. Germline CDR1 SGHVS, CDR2 FNYEAQ. V trimming: 0 bases; J trimming: 6 bases; junction bases outside the gene matches: 10. The CDR3 consists of 16 residues.